This entry features one T cell receptor (beta chain) sequence. Antigen unknown. The source of the sample is a study of cytomegalovirus exposure and HLA in healthy donors. Findings of the study overall: V- and J-gene trimming of TCR beta was linked (in a later analysis) to a missense DCLRE1C variant.

PCR amplification relied on 60 Vbeta primers (plus 13 Jbeta primers). The table came from immunoSEQ multiplex PCR; TCRdb's copy has only in-frame clones and leaves some out. Altogether approximately 130,000 clones are present, roughly 9% being singletons, with the ten largest covering roughly 6.4%. This CDR3 is built from 16 residues. Trimming removed 4 bases from V and 7 bases from J; junction bases left unmatched: 14. From germline, CDR1 is SGDLS and CDR2 YYNGEE. Specimen: PBMCs. This clonotype originated in a middle-aged woman in good health and CMV-seropositive. The chain links TRBV9 to TRBJ2-1, with 7 bases that match TRBD2. The CDR3 loop reads CASSPSGVGGDNEQFF. As DNA, the CDR3 is TGTGCCAGCAGCCCATCAGGCGTGGGAGGGGATAATGAGCAGTTCTTC.